This T cell receptor (beta chain) was identified in a study of a mutant IDH1 vaccine in newly diagnosed glioma. Study context: It was radiotherapy, temozolomide, or both that patients received previously, with most receiving both.

TCRdb's table, derived via immunoSEQ multiplex PCR, lists solely in-frame clones and lacks some. The data show 77,000 or so clones, around 85% seen once. The time point is: week 23, last vaccination. The content of each vaccine dose was 300 ug of mutant IDH1 20-mer peptide, and topical imiquimod accompanied it. V was pared by 5 bases and J by 0 bases, with 11 bases between. Germline V CDR1 and CDR2: SGHRS, YFSETQ. The CDR3 totals 14 residues. Details on this clone: Its antigen is undetermined.

This receptor was obtained from a woman aged 50 to 60 with glioma. The V and J genes are TRBV5-1 and TRBJ1-1, with D unresolved. Specimen: PBMCs, collected from a glioma patient whose treatment included an IDH1 peptide vaccine. CDR3 protein: CASRLRVMNTEAFF. The CDR3 DNA reads TGCGCCAGCAGGCTCAGAGTGATGAACACTGAAGCTTTCTTT.